One sample yielded the 26 T cell receptor beta chains listed below, sequenced in a study of beta chain features in type 1 diabetes. Study findings and constraints: Significant though moderate, a shortening of TCRB CDR3s appeared in all four CD4+ subsets of Type 1 diabetes patients.

Antigens of these TCRs are unknown. Expressed TCRB transcripts were sequenced because the isolated RNA had all been reverse transcribed beforehand. This table comes from immunoSEQ multiplex PCR, and its TCRdb copy is limited to in-frame clones, with some not included. This table holds about 340,000 clones, over 7% found once. Specimen: central memory CD4+ T cells from blood. Every receptor here comes from a man in his thirties or forties with type 1 diabetes.

This clone appeared a few times. This chain uses TRBV11-2 with TRBJ2-1; 11 bases map to TRBD2. From germline, CDR1 is SGHAT and CDR2 FQNNGV. Unmatched junction bases numbered 16, after V lost 5 bases and J lost 10 bases. CDR3 size: 17 residues. The CDR3, as DNA: TGTGCCAGCAGCCCGCTCTACCTCTCTAGCGGGGGGTGGGAGCAGTTCTTC. Protein product: CASSPLYLSSGGWEQFF. The whole variable domain, filled in from reference TRBV11-2 and TRBJ2-1, reads EAGVAQSPRYKIIEKRQSVAFWCNPISGHATLYWYQQILGQGPKLLIQFQNNGVVDDSQLPKDRFSAERLKGVDSTLKIQPAKLEDSAVYLCASSPLYLSSGGWEQFFGPGTRLTVL.

The sample holds a few counts of this clone. The chain has TRBV7-2 and TRBJ2-3, with D unclear. In germline, CDR1 is SGHTA, CDR2 FQGNSA. The CDR3 contains 14 residues. The ends were cut back, 5 bases at V and 2 bases at J, with 11 bases in the middle. CDR3: CASSHDTDTDTQYF. The CDR3 DNA follows: TGTGCCAGCAGCCATGACACCGACACAGATACGCAGTATTTT.

This clone was seen a few times. The chain employs TRBV7-9 and TRBJ1-2; 8 nucleotides agree with TRBD1. Unmatched junction bases numbered 11, after V lost 5 bases and J lost 0 bases. CDR3 size: 17 residues. Looked up from germline, CDR1 is SEHNR and CDR2 is FQNEAQ (reference sequence). As DNA, the CDR3 is TGTGCCAGCAGCCCAGGAGCCTGGACAGGGACTAACTATGGCTACACCTTC. Protein sequence: CASSPGAWTGTNYGYTF. The full variable domain, in which reference TRBV7-9 and TRBJ1-2 provide the parts outside the CDR3, is DTGVSQNPRHKITKRGQNVTFRCDPISEHNRLYWYRQTLGQGPEFLTYFQNEAQLEKSRLLSDRFSAERPKGSFSTLEIQRTEQGDSAMYLCASSPGAWTGTNYGYTFGSGTRLTVV.

The table lists this clone with a few counts. The chain employs TRBV7-2 and TRBJ1-2; 8 bases are a match to TRBD1. The junction had 3 bases not matched to a gene; V was cut back by 3 bases and J by 3 bases. This CDR3 is built from 14 residues. CDR1 SGHTA and CDR2 FQGNSA come from the germline V gene. CDR3 sequence reads: CASSFQGADYGYTF. CDR3 in DNA: TGTGCCAGCAGCTTCCAGGGGGCTGACTATGGCTACACCTTC.

In its sample, this clone was seen a few times. The rearrangement links TRBV5-1 to TRBJ2-2; 14 bases are shared with TRBD2. Trimming took 6 bases from V and 0 from J; bases not matched to a gene: 1. The CDR3 has 16 residues. Germline-derived CDR1 and CDR2 are SGHRS and YFSETQ. The CDR3 loop is CASKGLAGANTGELFF. The CDR3 bases are TGCGCCAGCAAGGGACTAGCGGGGGCGAACACCGGGGAGCTGTTTTTT.

This clone was observed a handful of times. The chain uses TRBV7-9 and TRBJ2-7; TRBD2 matches 8 bases. This CDR3 is 14 amino acids long. Unmatched junction bases numbered 8, after V lost 5 bases and J lost 5 bases. The germline V gene encodes CDR1 SEHNR and CDR2 FQNEAQ (reference sequence). CDR3 amino acids: CASSPSGSGNEQYF. CDR3 sequence (DNA): TGTGCCAGCAGCCCTAGCGGGTCCGGGAACGAGCAGTACTTC.

This clone has at least ten counts. The V call is TRBV7-9, the J call TRBJ2-3; 10 bases fit TRBD2. CDR3 length equals 14 residues. The V gene end was trimmed by 5 bases and the J gene end by 4 bases; junction bases not matched to a gene: 3. Germline lookup yields CDR1 SEHNR and CDR2 FQNEAQ (reference sequence). CDR3 DNA: TGTGCCAGCAGCAATAGCGGGGGGCCAGATACGCAGTATTTT. Residues: CASSNSGGPDTQYF.

Details on this clone: The same CDR3 also results from other DNA sequences found in this sample. The gene calls are TRBV11-2 and TRBJ2-5; D perhaps matches TRBD1 (5 bases). Trimming left V 0 bases short and J 5 bases short, with 10 bases between. The germline V gene encodes CDR1 SGHAT and CDR2 FQNNGV. CDR3 length equals 14 residues. CDR3 in amino acids: CASSLDTGPETQYF. The CDR3 region has the DNA TGTGCCAGCAGCTTAGACACAGGCCCGGAGACCCAGTACTTC. Together with reference TRBV11-2 and TRBJ2-5, the CDR3 gives the full variable domain: EAGVAQSPRYKIIEKRQSVAFWCNPISGHATLYWYQQILGQGPKLLIQFQNNGVVDDSQLPKDRFSAERLKGVDSTLKIQPAKLEDSAVYLCASSLDTGPETQYFGPGTRLLVL.

The gene calls are TRBV19 and TRBJ2-5, with D possibly TRBD2 on 5 matching bases. V was clipped by 6 bases and J by 2 bases, with 10 bases between them. Germline V gives CDR1 LNHDA, CDR2 SQIVND (reference sequence). The CDR3 has 13 residues. In DNA, the CDR3 is TGTGCCAGTAGCCCAGGCGGGCAAGAGACCCAGTACTTC. This gives the protein CASSPGGQETQYF.

This clone was counted between two and nine times. The V gene is TRBV29-1, the J gene TRBJ2-2; either TRBD1 or TRBD2 may fit D (6 bases each). This CDR3 has 15 residues. V was cut by 1 base and J by 4 bases, with 13 bases left in between. Germline CDR1 is SQVTM and CDR2 is ANQGSEA. CDR3 region: CSVEGVQGGTGELFF. CDR3 sequence (DNA): TGCAGCGTTGAAGGTGTACAGGGAGGCACCGGGGAGCTGTTTTTT.

This clone showed up just a few times. This rearrangement joins TRBV19 to TRBJ2-5, with D perhaps TRBD1 or TRBD2 (5 bases each). This CDR3 contains 14 residues. The germline gives CDR1 LNHDA, CDR2 SQIVND (reference sequence). The germline V and J ends were trimmed by 1 base and 3 bases, with 9 bases remaining between them. The CDR3 protein is CASSIGGAEETQYF. For the CDR3, the DNA is TGTGCCAGTAGTATAGGAGGGGCTGAAGAGACCCAGTACTTC.

The gene calls are TRBV11-2 and TRBJ2-5; 7 bases match TRBD1. The CDR3 is 16 amino acids. The junction had 10 bases not matched to a gene; V was cut back by 5 bases and J by 1 base. Germline CDR1 SGHAT, CDR2 FQNNGV. DNA for the CDR3: TGTGCCAGCAGCCCCCCGACAGGGCATATCCAAGAGACCCAGTACTTC. As protein: CASSPPTGHIQETQYF.

Only a few counts were recorded for this clone. The gene calls are TRBV29-1 and TRBJ2-1; 11 bases are a match to TRBD2. V lost 2 bases to trimming and J lost 5 bases; unmatched junction nucleotides: 5. Germline V lookup: CDR1 SQVTM, CDR2 ANQGSEA. The CDR3 covers 15 residues. Here the CDR3 reads CSVEKLAGGHNEQFF. In DNA, the CDR3 is TGCAGCGTTGAAAAGCTAGCGGGGGGTCACAATGAGCAGTTCTTC.

This sequence joins TRBV29-1 and TRBJ2-3; 7 nucleotides match TRBD2. Germline V gene sequence: CDR1 SQVTM, CDR2 ANQGSEA. Losses at the gene ends were 6 bases for V and 3 bases for J; bases not matched to a gene: 3. There are 12 residues in the CDR3. CDR3 DNA: TGCAGCGTGGGGGGACTAACAGATACGCAGTATTTT. It specifies CSVGGLTDTQYF.

This clone was detected a few times. The chain employs TRBV11-3 and TRBJ2-1; 9 bases are shared with TRBD1. The V gene end was trimmed by 5 bases and the J gene end by 9 bases; junction bases not matched to a gene: 8. The CDR3 has 14 residues. Germline CDR1 SGHNT, CDR2 YENEEA. The CDR3 here is CASSLSRTGAEQFF. The CDR3 coding sequence is TGTGCCAGCAGCCTAAGTCGGACAGGGGCTGAGCAGTTCTTC.

The sample holds a few counts of this clone. The chain joins TRBV9 to TRBJ2-2; TRBD2 agrees at 7 bases. CDR3 length: 16 amino acids. J gave up 3 bases and V 0 bases, and 5 bases lay outside the gene matches. CDR1 SGDLS and CDR2 YYNGEE come from the germline V gene. The CDR3 is CASSVGIGRDTGELFF. The CDR3 nucleotides are TGTGCCAGCAGCGTAGGAATAGGGAGGGACACCGGGGAGCTGTTTTTT.

This chain connects TRBV10-3 to TRBJ2-7; D is possibly TRBD1 (5 bases). Germline loops: CDR1 ENHRY, CDR2 SYGVKD. With 3 bases removed from V and 3 bases from J, the gap between germline ends came to 12 bases. The CDR3 loop spans 14 amino acids. The DNA for the CDR3 is TGTGCCATCAGTGATGTTAAGGGGAACTACGAGCAGTACTTC. Translating gives CAISDVKGNYEQYF.

This clone was seen a few times. This chain uses TRBV2 with TRBJ2-5; D not certain. CDR1 is SNHLY and CDR2 is FYNNEI in the germline V gene. With 1 base removed from V and 5 bases from J, the gap between germline ends came to 17 bases. The CDR3 has 16 amino acids. The CDR3 loop reads CASSEERLLGWETQYF. As DNA, the CDR3 is TGTGCCAGCAGTGAAGAAAGGCTTTTAGGCTGGGAGACCCAGTACTTC.

The rearrangement links TRBV2 to TRBJ2-5; tentatively, D is TRBD1 (5 bases). This CDR3 has 12 amino acids. Germline loops: CDR1 SNHLY, CDR2 FYNNEI. The ends were cut back, 6 bases at V and 0 bases at J, with 5 bases in the middle. CDR3 nucleotides: TGTGCCAGCAGGGACAACCAAGAGACCCAGTACTTC. This codes for CASRDNQETQYF.

This clone was counted only a few times. The CDR3 does not close with the conserved phenylalanine or tryptophan, likely indicating a read error. Because the CDR3's place on the DNA is in doubt, the DNA is left out and the CDR3 is given as listed by TCRdb. V usage is TRBV25-1 and J usage is TRBJ2-7; the table's D gene call, TRBD2, was not cross checked with the DNA. Including both end residues, the CDR3 is 8 amino acids long. Germline CDR1 reads MGHDK; CDR2 reads SYGVNS. This CDR3 reads CASHAGDL.

There are a few counts of this clone. The chain is built from TRBV5-1 and TRBJ2-5, with a possible D match to TRBD2 (5 bases). CDR1 SGHRS and CDR2 YFSETQ come from the germline V gene. The V gene lost 0 bases and the J gene lost 5 bases, with 11 bases spanning the gap. The CDR3 sequence is 14 residues long. The CDR3 spells CASSLGAGGETQYF. The CDR3 coding sequence is TGCGCCAGCAGCTTGGGGGCAGGCGGGGAGACCCAGTACTTC. Combining the CDR3 with reference TRBV5-1 and TRBJ2-5 gives the whole variable domain KAGVTQTPRYLIKTRGQQVTLSCSPISGHRSVSWYQQTPGQGLQFLFEYFSETQRNKGNFPGRFSGRQFSNSRSEMNVSTLELGDSALYLCASSLGAGGETQYFGPGTRLLVL.

The chain links TRBV9 to TRBJ2-1; D gene unclear. CDR3 size: 14 residues. V was clipped by 0 bases and J by 5 bases, with 9 bases between them. The V gene's germline CDR1 is SGDLS and CDR2 YYNGEE. In DNA form, the CDR3 reads TGTGCCAGCAGCGTAGTTTCAAGGAACAATGAGCAGTTCTTC. Translation gives CASSVVSRNNEQFF.

This clone occurred a few times. The V and J genes are TRBV11-2 and TRBJ2-4, with D maybe TRBD2 (6 bases). The CDR3 is 15 amino acids. CDR1 is SGHAT and CDR2 is FQNNGV in the germline V gene. The germline V and J ends were trimmed by 4 bases and 7 bases, with 17 bases remaining between them. The CDR3 spells CASSSTFSGGNIQYF. The DNA for the CDR3 is TGTGCCAGCAGCTCCACATTCAGCGGAGGGAACATTCAGTACTTC.

V and J are TRBV11-2 and TRBJ2-7, with D tentatively TRBD1 or TRBD2 (6 bases each). This CDR3 spans 14 amino acids. The germline CDR1 and CDR2 sequences are SGHAT and FQNNGV. V lost 3 bases and J lost 3, with 12 bases in between. The CDR3 DNA sequence: TGTGCCAGCAGCTTTACAGGGACTCACTACGAGCAGTACTTC. Its translation: CASSFTGTHYEQYF. Together with reference TRBV11-2 and TRBJ2-7, the CDR3 gives the full variable domain: EAGVAQSPRYKIIEKRQSVAFWCNPISGHATLYWYQQILGQGPKLLIQFQNNGVVDDSQLPKDRFSAERLKGVDSTLKIQPAKLEDSAVYLCASSFTGTHYEQYFGPGTRLTVT.

There are a few counts of this clone. The rearrangement links TRBV15 to TRBJ1-2; the D gene is possibly TRBD1 (5 bases). There are 15 residues in the CDR3. V lost 0 bases, J lost 4 bases, and 12 bases lay in between. CDR1 is LNHNV and CDR2 is YYDKDF in the germline V gene (reference sequence). CDR3 sequence (DNA): TGTGCCACCAGCAGAGATTCCGGGACTGCCTATGGCTACACCTTC. Amino acid sequence: CATSRDSGTAYGYTF.

This clone occurred a few times. The rearrangement uses TRBV5-6 and TRBJ2-3; TRBD2 matches 11 bases. V trimming: 4 bases; J trimming: 2 bases; junction bases outside the gene matches: 6. The CDR3 covers 16 residues. From germline, CDR1 is SGHDT and CDR2 YYEEEE. Written as DNA, the CDR3 is TGTGCCAGCAGCCCCCTAGCGGGGGGTTTCACAGATACGCAGTATTTT. Protein product: CASSPLAGGFTDTQYF.